This T cell receptor beta chain was obtained from a study of T cells in Graves' hyperthyroidism and ophthalmopathy (dated by TCRdb to the late 2010s). About the study as a whole: TCR V-J signatures able to tell the groups apart were searched for in a discovery cohort of approximately 95 patients, of whom about 40 had Graves' ophthalmopathy and some 60 had stable Graves' hyperthyroidism. Prospective prediction of ophthalmopathy was tested in an independent validation cohort of approximately 19 hyperthyroidism patients and 17 patients who later progressed to ophthalmopathy. For training and testing, the 100 or so patients in the discovery cohort were randomly divided in a 7:3 ratio. In six Graves' hyperthyroidism patients, the study also compared T-cell repertoires from thyroid tissue with T-cell repertoires from blood. After blood sampling, hyperthyroidism patients were treated with methimazole at a starting dose of 30 mg daily, and ophthalmopathy patients were treated with high-dose intravenous methylprednisolone. The paper reports TCR Vbeta CDR3 sequencing of fewer than 150 peripheral blood samples: approximately 41 ophthalmopathy, approximately 74 hyperthyroidism and around 17 progressor patients.

Summary of the overall study and its limitations: In validation, progression to ophthalmopathy was predicted by the model with approximately 67% sensitivity and roughly 72% specificity, a median of roughly six months before onset. A model built on a 13 V-J signature distinguished ophthalmopathy from stable hyperthyroidism, reaching roughly 88% sensitivity and around 81% specificity in cross-validation and 80%/75% in testing. No statistical method was used to fix the sample size in advance, and group allocation was not hidden from the investigators. Most expanded thyroid clonotypes (frequency above 0.001) were also found in blood, which suggests that blood repertoires may mirror thyroid immune responses.

In this sample, this clonotype turned up many times. The antigen it recognizes is unknown. No much larger clonotype is one base removed from it; base qualities were not supplied. The CDR3 spans 13 residues, from the cysteine through the phenylalanine. The DNA shown is the 39-base CDR3, in frame from base 1. For CDR1 and CDR2, the germline V gene lists SQVTM and ANQGSEA. Trimming removed 8 bases from V and 7 bases from J; the gene matches leave 14 bases unexplained. Graves' hyperthyroidism was defined as stable when no progression to ophthalmopathy occurred over 18 months of follow-up. Hyperthyroidism patients were aged 18 to 65 years and newly diagnosed, with disease duration of less than 2 months. Any patient with an uncontrolled infection, another autoimmune disease, pregnancy or lactation was excluded. Diagnoses were established on the basis of clinical symptoms, serum thyroxine and TRAb, thyroid ultrasound, and orbital computed tomography. Total RNA was extracted using Trizol reagent, and RNA quality was assessed on an Agilent 2100 Bioanalyzer.

Amplification of TCR beta CDR3 regions was carried out from RNA transcripts. The first round of RT-PCR for the TCR CDR3 was performed with the HTBI primer set and the Qiagen OneStep RT-PCR kit. Libraries were constructed in a second round of multiplex PCR, after which size selection and purification were carried out. The libraries were sequenced on an Illumina HiSeq2000 using paired-end 100 bp reads. The authors processed their data as follows. SOAPnuke was used to process the raw data, with reads discarded if the reads contained adapters or uncalled bases, had a mean Phred below 15, or lacked an exact constant-primer or identifier match. High-quality paired reads were merged using COPE v1.2.5, and each unique nucleotide sequence was defined as a clonotype. Clonotypes were aligned to IMGT TRBV, TRBD and TRBJ reference segments using MiTCR v1.1. The analysis included only V-J combinations with a frequency above 0.0001, which together covered 99.2% of the repertoires. A TCS score was defined as the ratio of F50 (clonal expansion) to E x V (chaos), with BLOSUM62-based TCRdist applied between CDR3 peptides within each V-J. Welch's t-statistics and random forest reduced around 510 V-J features to 13, which were used in a naive Bayes classifier (R e1071). The similarity between thyroid and blood repertoires was quantified using the Morisita-Horn index. Through fastp at Q25 and MiXCR, TCRdb rebuilt clones from the public reads, retaining in-frame beta chains. Every distinct CDR3 protein forms one entry, paired with its most common genes and DNA. Clone size and V and J calls follow TCRdb, not the original study. The sample data list 610,000 or so distinct CDR3 sequences, and about 43% of these were observed just once. The ten biggest clones cover about 8.3% of the sample.

This receptor was taken from a woman younger than 30 with Graves' hyperthyroidism. The rearrangement combines TRBV29-1 with TRBJ2-7; 7 middle bases align to TRBD2. The sample comprised peripheral blood or thyroid tissue (not recorded which). Here the CDR3 is given as CSSRGGSLEEQYF. The sequenced DNA is TGCAGCTCGAGGGGCGGGAGTCTGGAGGAGCAGTACTTC.